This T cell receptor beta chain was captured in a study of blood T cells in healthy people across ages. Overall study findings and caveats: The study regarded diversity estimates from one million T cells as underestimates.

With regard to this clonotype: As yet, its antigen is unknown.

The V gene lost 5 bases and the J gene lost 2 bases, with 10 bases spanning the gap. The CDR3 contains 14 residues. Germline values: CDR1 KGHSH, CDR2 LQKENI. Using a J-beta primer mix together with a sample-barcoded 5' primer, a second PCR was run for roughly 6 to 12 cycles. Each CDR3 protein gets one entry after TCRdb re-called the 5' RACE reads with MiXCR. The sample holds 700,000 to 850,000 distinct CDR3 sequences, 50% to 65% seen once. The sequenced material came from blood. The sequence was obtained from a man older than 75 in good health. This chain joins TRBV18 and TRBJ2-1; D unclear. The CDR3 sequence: CASSTDFTYNEQFF. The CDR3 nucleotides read TGTGCCAGCTCAACAGACTTTACCTACAATGAGCAGTTCTTC.